The T cell receptor (beta chain) described here comes from a study of blood T cells in healthy people across ages. Study-level points and caveats: No one knew whether donors had CMV, which possibly confounded expanded clonotype changes.

Concerning this clonotype: Its antigen is unidentified.

The CDR3 loop spans 13 amino acids. V gave up 2 bases and J gave up 3 bases, with 7 bases separating them. Germline V lookup: CDR1 SGDLS, CDR2 YYNGEE. Using a J-beta primer mix together with a sample-barcoded 5' primer, a second PCR was run for roughly 6 to 12 cycles. A template-switch adaptor with 12 random nucleotides tagged each cDNA molecule. TCRdb re-analysed the 5' RACE reads in MiXCR, keeping a single row per CDR3 protein. The table has 1,800,000 or so distinct CDR3 sequences, more than 35% seen once; the top ten hold under 30%. This sequence was found in a human donor in good health. The rearrangement joins TRBV9 to TRBJ2-3, with unresolved D. The specimen sequenced was blood. CDR3 DNA sequence: TGTGCCAGCAGCGTGTTGATGACAGATACGCAGTATTTT. Its translation is CASSVLMTDTQYF.